Each of the 27 T cell receptor beta chains below was sequenced from the same sample in a study of T cell responses to AZD1222 COVID-19 vaccine. Assay: immunoSEQ multiplex PCR; the TCRdb copy retains only in-frame clones and omits some. This sample has 120,000 or so clones; approximately 88% occur once, and the top ten carry approximately 30%. The sample consisted of peripheral blood, taken on day 0 of AZD1222 vaccination. These receptors were collected from an adult in good health.

The chain has TRBV6-4 and TRBJ1-5, with a possible D match to TRBD1 (5 bases). Trimming stripped 10 bases from V and 6 bases from J, with 22 bases between. From germline, CDR1 is MRHNA and CDR2 SNTAGT. The CDR3 covers 15 residues. The CDR3 region has the DNA TGTGCCACTGGGGTGAGGGACCCACTCCCTCAGCCCCAGCATTTT. Encoded protein: CATGVRDPLPQPQHF.

As regards this clone: Within the sample, other DNA sequences also encode this same CDR3. This rearrangement joins TRBV6-5 to TRBJ1-4; TRBD1 matches 8 bases. From germline, CDR1 is MNHEY and CDR2 SVGAGI. The CDR3 has 15 residues. The junction had 5 bases not matched to a gene; V was cut back by 0 bases and J by 8 bases. Here the CDR3 reads CASSYSRQGREKLFF. DNA for the CDR3: TGTGCCAGCAGTTACTCGAGACAGGGGAGGGAAAAACTGTTTTTT.

This clone is a singleton in its sample. The chain combines TRBV6-5 with TRBJ1-2; D gene uncertain. Germline loops: CDR1 MNHEY, CDR2 SVGAGI. CDR3 size: 12 residues. Trimming cost V 6 bases and J 5 bases, with 10 bases left between them. The CDR3 nucleotides read TGTGCCAGCAGGGAGACGGGTTATGGCTACACCTTC. This translates into CASRETGYGYTF.

Here the CDR3 DNA reads TGTGCCAGCAGCTTAGCGGACCTACCGAACACTGAAGCTTTCTTT. The encoded protein is CASSLADLPNTEAFF. The J gene is TRBJ1-1, the V gene TRBV7-2; D not certain. The CDR3 is 15 amino acids. Trimming removed 0 bases at V and 1 base at J, with 9 bases between. Germline CDR1 and CDR2: SGHTA and FQGNSA.

The rearrangement links TRBV18 to TRBJ1-5; TRBD1 might be the D (5 bases). Trimming removed 0 bases from V and 3 bases from J, with 15 bases in between. Germline-derived CDR1 and CDR2 are KGHSH and LQKENI. This CDR3 is built from 17 residues. CDR3 amino acids: CASSPPRGGSSNQPQHF. The CDR3 coding sequence is TGTGCCAGCTCACCACCCCGGGGGGGGAGTTCCAATCAGCCCCAGCATTTT.

The genes are TRBV6-5 and TRBJ2-7; the D is unclear. With 7 bases removed from V and 1 base from J, the gap between germline ends came to 8 bases. Per germline, CDR1 MNHEY and CDR2 SVGAGI. This CDR3 contains 12 residues. CDR3 residues: CASIGLSYEQYF. The CDR3 DNA sequence: TGTGCCAGCATCGGATTATCCTACGAGCAGTACTTC.

The CDR3 sequence: CASSIQGAPGNTIYF. The CDR3 DNA reads TGTGCCAGCAGTATACAGGGGGCACCGGGAAACACCATATATTTT. J is TRBJ1-3 and V is TRBV7-3; the match to TRBD1 covers 9 bases. J lost 4 bases, V lost 6 bases, and 7 bases had no gene match. CDR1 SGHTA and CDR2 FQGTGA come from the germline V gene. CDR3 size: 15 residues.

The rearrangement links TRBV5-6 to TRBJ1-5, with D tentatively TRBD1 (5 bases). Germline V gives CDR1 SGHDT, CDR2 YYEEEE. The CDR3 sequence is 15 residues long. V dropped 2 bases and J dropped 2 bases, with 11 bases sitting between them. The CDR3 spells CASSLLGAGNQPQHF. DNA of the CDR3: TGTGCCAGCAGCTTACTCGGGGCGGGCAATCAGCCCCAGCATTTT.

The chain couples TRBV19 to TRBJ1-2; D is uncertain. V gave up 7 bases and J gave up 5 bases, with 20 bases separating them. CDR1 and CDR2 (germline): LNHDA, SQIVND (reference sequence). There are 15 residues in the CDR3. CDR3 in amino acids: CASNPAGRMFYGYTF. The DNA of the CDR3 is TGTGCCAGTAACCCCGCCGGCAGGATGTTTTATGGCTACACCTTC. Looking up the rest from reference TRBV19 and TRBJ1-2 gives the full variable domain: DGGITQSPKYLFRKEGQNVTLSCEQNLNHDAMYWYRQDPGQGLRLIYYSQIVNDFQKGDIAEGYSVSREKKESFPLTVTSAQKNPTAFYLCASNPAGRMFYGYTFGSGTRLTVV.

CDR3 amino acids: CASSLGVAGELFF. The CDR3 bases are TGCGCCAGCAGCTTAGGGGTGGCCGGGGAGCTGTTTTTT. This chain links TRBV5-1 with TRBJ2-2, with TRBD1 as a possible D gene (5 bases). The V end was cut by 2 bases, the J end by 6 bases, with 8 bases between. Germline values: CDR1 SGHRS, CDR2 YFSETQ. The CDR3 contains 13 residues.

The chain recombines TRBV7-2 with TRBJ1-6, with D possibly TRBD1 on 5 matching bases. CDR3 length equals 13 residues. Trimming took 5 bases from V and 10 from J, leaving 12 bases between them. CDR1 SGHTA and CDR2 FQGNSA come from the germline V gene. CDR3: CASSAPGTSPLHF. For the CDR3, the DNA is TGTGCCAGCAGCGCACCGGGGACCTCACCCCTCCACTTT.

Only a few counts were recorded for this clone. The gene calls are TRBV11-2 and TRBJ1-1; D remains ambiguous. V lost 3 bases, J lost 4 bases, and 12 bases lay in between. The CDR3 is made up of 14 amino acids. The germline V gene encodes CDR1 SGHAT and CDR2 FQNNGV. The CDR3 nucleotides are TGTGCCAGCAGCTTCGAGGGTGTGTCCACTGAAGCTTTCTTT. Amino acid sequence: CASSFEGVSTEAFF.

V and J are TRBV7-2 and TRBJ2-1, with TRBD2 identical over 8 bases. The CDR3 sequence is 15 residues long. The V and J ends lost 6 bases and 2 bases, in that order; junction bases with no gene match: 6. Germline assignment: CDR1 SGHTA and CDR2 FQGNSA. Here the CDR3 DNA reads TGTGCCAGCAGAAGGGACGGGGGGGCCTACAATGAGCAGTTCTTC. It specifies CASRRDGGAYNEQFF.

In nucleotides, the CDR3 is TGTGCCAGCAGCCCCGGGGGGCCCGCGAGAGCCTACGAGCAGTACTTC. Encoded protein: CASSPGGPARAYEQYF. The chain has TRBV5-4 and TRBJ2-7, with D maybe TRBD2 (7 bases). V was shortened by 4 bases and J by 2 bases, with 19 bases between the two germline ends. The CDR3 contains 16 residues. The germline gives CDR1 SGHNT, CDR2 YYREEE (reference sequence).

This sequence joins TRBV30 and TRBJ2-2, with D possibly matching TRBD2 (5 bases). The CDR3 has 17 amino acids. V lost 2 bases and J lost 7, with 23 bases in between. Germline V gene sequence: CDR1 GTSNPN, CDR2 SVGIG (reference sequence). Written as DNA, the CDR3 is TGTGCCTGGAGTTCGACGTGGGGAGAGTATAAGAACGGGGAGCTGTTTTTT. This gives the protein CAWSSTWGEYKNGELFF.

The V gene is TRBV6-5, the J gene TRBJ2-5; no reliable D call. Looked up from germline, CDR1 is MNHEY and CDR2 is SVGAGI. Trimming cost V 8 bases and J 5 bases, with 15 bases left between them. The CDR3 sequence is 13 residues long. The CDR3 nucleotides read TGTGCCAGCGTCTATGTTCCGGCGGAGACCCAGTACTTC. Translation: CASVYVPAETQYF.

This clone has only one observation. The rearrangement joins TRBV2 to TRBJ1-3; TRBD1 is a possible D gene (6 bases). V shed 6 bases and J shed 9 bases, with 18 bases lying between them. This CDR3 is 14 amino acids long. Per germline, CDR1 SNHLY and CDR2 FYNNEI. The CDR3 region is CASSPGQSFGTIYF. In DNA form, the CDR3 reads TGTGCCAGCAGCCCCGGACAGAGTTTTGGCACCATATATTTT.

This chain joins TRBV4-2 and TRBJ1-1; a possible D gene is TRBD1 (5 bases). In germline, CDR1 is LGHNA, CDR2 YNFKEQ. Trimming shortened V by 3 bases and J by 7 bases, and 18 bases separated the two germline ends. The CDR3 loop spans 15 amino acids. The CDR3 DNA follows: TGTGCCAGCAGCCAGGCATCGGGCGGGGCGAATGAAGCTTTCTTT. Its translation: CASSQASGGANEAFF.

The gene calls are TRBV19 and TRBJ1-6; possibly TRBD1 for D (5 bases). CDR1 and CDR2 (germline): LNHDA, SQIVND (reference sequence). V gave up 6 bases and J gave up 10 bases, with 16 bases separating them. The CDR3 length is 14 residues. Here the CDR3 reads CASSSPGLGSPLHF. Here the CDR3 DNA reads TGTGCCAGTAGCTCTCCGGGGCTTGGATCACCCCTCCACTTT.

The chain links TRBV7-9 to TRBJ1-6; no reliable D call. This CDR3 contains 13 residues. With 3 bases removed from V and 10 bases from J, the gap between germline ends came to 10 bases. Germline assignment: CDR1 SEHNR and CDR2 FQNEAQ (reference sequence). This CDR3 reads CASSLAGPSPLHF. CDR3 DNA sequence: TGTGCCAGCAGCTTGGCAGGCCCCTCACCCCTCCACTTT.

The rearrangement joins TRBV5-5 to TRBJ1-5, with 7 positions matching TRBD1. Looked up from germline, CDR1 is SGHKS and CDR2 is YYEKEE (reference sequence). Unmatched junction bases numbered 7, after V lost 4 bases and J lost 6 bases. There are 14 residues in the CDR3. This chain's CDR3 is CASSQTGISQPQHF. In DNA form, the CDR3 reads TGTGCCAGCAGCCAGACAGGGATCTCTCAGCCCCAGCATTTT.

The J gene is TRBJ1-2, the V gene TRBV2, with D uncertain. Trimming removed 10 bases from V and 11 bases from J, with 11 bases in between. This CDR3 comprises 9 residues. Germline CDR1 SNHLY, CDR2 FYNNEI. In nucleotides, the CDR3 is TGTGCCACCCCTCGTAATTACACCTTC. This encodes CATPRNYTF.

The rearrangement joins TRBV7-8 to TRBJ1-1; TRBD1 agrees at 8 bases. CDR1 is SGHVS and CDR2 is FQNEAQ in the germline V gene. The ends lost 4 bases at V and 3 bases at J; junction bases unmatched: 13. The CDR3 spans 17 residues. CDR3 protein: CASSSLLTGGKDTEAFF. The CDR3 nucleotides read TGTGCCAGCAGCTCCCTCTTAACAGGGGGTAAGGACACTGAAGCTTTCTTT.

The rearrangement joins TRBV7-2 to TRBJ2-4, with D maybe TRBD2 (6 bases). The CDR3 covers 13 residues. Germline V lookup: CDR1 SGHTA, CDR2 FQGNSA. V lost 5 bases, J lost 6 bases, and 11 bases lay in between. CDR3 protein: CASSPTGLNIQYF. CDR3 sequence (DNA): TGTGCCAGCAGCCCAACGGGACTAAACATTCAGTACTTC. Complete variable domain (other parts from reference TRBV7-2 and TRBJ2-4): GAGVSQSPSNKVTEKGKDVELRCDPISGHTALYWYRQSLGQGLEFLIYFQGNSAPDKSGLPSDRFSAERTGGSVSTLTIQRTQQEDSAVYLCASSPTGLNIQYFGAGTRLSVL.

V is TRBV19 and J is TRBJ2-1; D could derive from TRBD1 or TRBD2 (6 bases each). Trimming left V 6 bases short and J 6 bases short, with 18 bases between. Germline V lookup: CDR1 LNHDA, CDR2 SQIVND (reference sequence). The CDR3 covers 15 residues. The CDR3 DNA reads TGTGCCAGTAGCACCCTAGGGGGGAAGAGCAATGAGCAGTTCTTC. Protein: CASSTLGGKSNEQFF.

The chain employs TRBV4-3 and TRBJ1-5; D is ambiguous. Germline V gives CDR1 LGHNA, CDR2 YSLEER. The CDR3 sequence is 15 residues long. The ends were cut back, 1 base at V and 3 bases at J, with 10 bases in the middle. CDR3 in amino acids: CASSQGWNANQPQHF. CDR3 nucleotide sequence: TGCGCCAGCAGCCAAGGGTGGAACGCCAATCAGCCCCAGCATTTT.

This chain uses TRBV5-1 with TRBJ1-4; TRBD1 is a possible D gene (5 bases). The V and J ends lost 5 bases and 8 bases respectively, with 16 bases between them. CDR3 length equals 14 residues. The germline V gene has CDR1 SGHRS and CDR2 YFSETQ. CDR3 nucleotide sequence: TGCGCCAGCAGGGGTCCCCAAGAGGGGGAAAAACTGTTTTTT. Translating gives CASRGPQEGEKLFF.